This entry concerns a single T cell receptor beta chain. What antigen it recognizes has not been identified. No clone much larger than this one lies a single base away; base qualities are absent. The immunoSEQ Assay, a bias-controlled multiplex PCR, was used to amplify TCRbeta CDR3 regions from genomic DNA. As for how the authors treated the data: Nucleated cell counts per sample were estimated from amplification of reference gene primers within the assay. To quantify the absolute abundance of each unique TCRbeta CDR3 rearrangement, sequence reads were collapsed and filtered. For each sample, productive Simpson clonality was calculated as the square root of Simpson's diversity index across productive rearrangements. Not all clones reach the TCRdb copy of this immuneACCESS table, which keeps in-frame sequences only. Checked studies attribute under half of the gap to unresolved V genes and leave the rest unexplained. The V and J calls and clone size are taken from that table; D and trimming were inferred from the DNA. The sample table records about 96,000 clones; around 84% of these occur just once. The ten largest clones take up 17% of the sample.

The record originates from a study of blood T cell repertoires in COVID-19 (dated by TCRdb to the early 2020s). In terms of the full investigation: Collaborator samples came from the United States, Italy and Spain and covered acute and convalescent phases of COVID-19. A freely available public database, intended as a resource for researchers studying the immune response to SARS-CoV-2, is where the repertoires were released. The dataset comprised deeply sampled blood TCRbeta repertoires from subjects exposed to, actively infected with, or recovered from COVID-19. HLA class I and class II types, where available, came from metadata supplied by the sample provider rather than from assay-based typing. A de-identified subject ID, COVID-19 status, age in years and sex were almost always included in the sample metadata. The samples were drawn from the first 160 participants of the ongoing ImmuneRACE study and from about 1,200 subjects provided by 6 global collaborators. The prospective study material was composed of cDNA or gDNA derived from T cells, B-cell-depleted T cells, or PBMCs. Results and caveats for the whole study, not just this receptor: The amount of clinical and demographic metadata varied by source and participant and was provided uncurated.

Trimming removed 1 base from V and 8 bases from J, leaving 20 bases between the germline ends. Counted from cysteine to phenylalanine, this CDR3 has 16 amino acids. The retained sequence is limited to the CDR3, 48 bases, with the frame set at the first base. Taken from the germline V gene, the CDR1 and CDR2 loops are ENHRY and SYGVKD. Each collaborating institution followed its own protocols to collect whole blood in K2EDTA tubes. For TCRbeta analysis, collaborator samples were shipped as frozen whole blood, as isolated PBMCs, or as DNA extracted from either sample type. Sequencing was performed on peripheral blood. The TCR sequence derives from a woman in her fifties or sixties with acute or convalescent COVID-19. The chain joins TRBV10-3 to TRBJ1-2; the D region possibly corresponds to TRBD1 (6 bases align). The CDR3 corresponds to CAISELMSGEGEGYTF. The DNA sequence follows: TGTGCCATCAGTGAGTTAATGTCAGGGGAAGGGGAAGGCTACACCTTC.